The T cell receptor beta chain under discussion was sequenced for a study of blood T cell repertoires in COVID-19. Study-wide background: COVID-19 samples, acute and convalescent, were from the United States, Italy and Spain. PBMCs, B-cell-depleted T cells, or T cells were the source of the cDNA or gDNA that made up the material.

In the authors' methods: Researchers report that nucleated cell counts were estimated from reference gene primer amplification. TCRdb keeps only in-frame clones here, not all; method: immunoSEQ multiplex PCR. D and trimming come from the DNA, and the V and J calls and clone size come from that table. The sample gives 40,000 or so clones, roughly 85% of which show up once; nearly 10% is in the top ten. This receptor was obtained from a human donor in a cohort sampled during active COVID-19. Sequencing used peripheral blood.

In DNA form, the CDR3 reads TGTGCCAGCAGCGCCGGGACAGGGAGCACCGGGGAGCTGTTTTTT. Amino acids: CASSAGTGSTGELFF. The genes are TRBV5-5 and TRBJ2-2; 9 positions match TRBD1. This CDR3 contains 15 residues. Germline V gene data show CDR1 as SGHKS and CDR2 as YYEKEE (reference sequence). Losses at the gene ends were 4 bases for V and 4 bases for J; bases not matched to a gene: 5.